A single sample gave rise to the 31 T cell receptor beta chains below, sequenced in a study of control samples from healthy donors and cancer patients. Repertoires were generated with immunoSEQ multiplex PCR, while TCRdb's copy carries only in-frame clones and drops some. The repertoire holds roughly 120,000 clones, with roughly 90% as singletons. The sequenced sample consisted of blood. These TCRs come from a woman aged 18-35 years in good health.

V gene TRBV1 combines with J gene TRBJ1-1. TRBV1 is noted as a pseudogene. The CDR3 is made up of 15 amino acids. CDR3 amino acids: CTSSPWVGPSAEAFF. DNA for the CDR3: TGCACCAGCAGCCCCTGGGTCGGTCCGAGCGCTGAAGCTTTCTTT.

This clone was found once. The chain is built from TRBV4-3 and TRBJ2-1, with a possible D match to TRBD1 (6 bases). Germline V gene sequence: CDR1 LGHNA, CDR2 YSLEER. The length of the CDR3 is 14 residues. V was pared by 0 bases and J by 5 bases, with 8 bases between. The CDR3 DNA follows: TGCGCCAGCAGCCAAGATAACAGGGACAATGAGCAGTTCTTC. It yields the protein CASSQDNRDNEQFF.

J is TRBJ1-1 and V is TRBV19; the D gene is possibly TRBD1 (5 bases). The CDR3 is 15 residues long. Germline CDR1 LNHDA, CDR2 SQIVND (reference sequence). V was trimmed by 3 bases and J by 1 base, leaving 12 bases between them. CDR3 DNA: TGTGCCAGTAGTATGTCAGGGATGGGGAACACTGAAGCTTTCTTT. Amino acid sequence: CASSMSGMGNTEAFF.

The chain couples TRBV4-3 to TRBJ1-2; 8 bases match TRBD1. V shed 0 bases, J shed 2 bases, and the junction held 20 bases outside the gene matches. The CDR3 sequence is 21 residues long. The germline V gene encodes CDR1 LGHNA and CDR2 YSLEER. The CDR3 nucleotides read TGCGCCAGCAGCCAAGATCGGTGGGTGGTAGGCAGGGGGCGAATCAACTATGGCTACACCTTC. Translation: CASSQDRWVVGRGRINYGYTF.

The CDR3 nucleotides read TGTGCCAGCAGCCCGGACATTCGCGAGACCCAGTACTTC. Its translation is CASSPDIRETQYF. The chain carries TRBV14 and TRBJ2-5, with TRBD1 as a possible D gene (5 bases). The ends were cut back, 4 bases at V and 5 bases at J, with 11 bases in the middle. This CDR3 region has 13 residues. Germline-derived CDR1 and CDR2 are SGHDN and FVKESK.

CDR3: CASSPHPNYGYTF. Here the CDR3 DNA reads TGTGCCAGCAGCCCGCATCCGAACTATGGCTACACCTTC. The gene calls are TRBV7-9 and TRBJ1-2; no clear D gene. The CDR3 loop spans 13 amino acids. CDR1 and CDR2 from the germline V gene are SEHNR and FQNEAQ (reference sequence). Between the trimmed V and J ends, which lost 5 bases and 2 bases, there was a span of 9 bases. The variable domain in full, with the rest retrieved from reference TRBV7-9 and TRBJ1-2, is DTGVSQNPRHKITKRGQNVTFRCDPISEHNRLYWYRQTLGQGPEFLTYFQNEAQLEKSRLLSDRFSAERPKGSFSTLEIQRTEQGDSAMYLCASSPHPNYGYTFGSGTRLTVV.

V gene TRBV29-1 combines with J gene TRBJ1-1, with D unclear. CDR3 size: 14 residues. Germline assignment: CDR1 SQVTM and CDR2 ANQGSEA. The V end was cut by 3 bases, the J end by 0 bases, with 11 bases between. CDR3 loop: CSVDPAGLNTEAFF. The CDR3 DNA reads as TGCAGCGTTGACCCTGCCGGGTTGAACACTGAAGCTTTCTTT.

In its sample, this clone was seen a few times. For the CDR3, the DNA is TGTGCCAGCAGCCAATCCAACCCCTCGAACACCGGGGAGCTGTTTTTT. Protein product: CASSQSNPSNTGELFF. The chain has TRBV16 and TRBJ2-2, with D unclear. V was shortened by 0 bases and J by 0 bases, with 8 bases between the two germline ends. This CDR3 region has 16 residues. Per germline, CDR1 KGHSY and CDR2 FQNENV.

In the case of this clone: Additional DNA sequences in this sample encode the identical CDR3. The chain carries TRBV3-1 (or the pseudogene TRBV3-2) and TRBJ2-7; D is unclear. Trimming pared 0 bases from V and 3 bases from J, leaving 3 bases between. Germline values: CDR1 LGHDT, CDR2 YNNKEL (reference sequence). The CDR3 has 12 amino acids. CDR3 loop: CASSQDRYEQYF. The CDR3 DNA sequence: TGTGCCAGCAGCCAAGATCGCTACGAGCAGTACTTC.

The chain is built from TRBV27 and TRBJ2-3, with TRBD1 as a possible D gene (5 bases). This CDR3 is 12 amino acids long. CDR1 and CDR2 from the germline V gene are MNHEY and SMNVEV (reference sequence). Deletions cut 6 bases from V and 3 bases from J, with 7 bases between. The CDR3 reads CASSQGTDTQYF. DNA of the CDR3: TGTGCCAGCAGCCAGGGTACAGATACGCAGTATTTT.

The genes are TRBV6-5 and TRBJ2-2; TRBD2 is a possible D gene (6 bases). V was pared by 6 bases and J by 5 bases, with 7 bases between. The CDR3 is 12 residues long. The germline gives CDR1 MNHEY, CDR2 SVGAGI. In DNA, the CDR3 is TGTGCCAGCAGGGAGGGAACCGGGGAGCTGTTTTTT. Translated: CASREGTGELFF.

The genes are TRBV6-1 and TRBJ2-3; D is possibly TRBD1 or TRBD2 (5 bases each). The CDR3 extends over 14 amino acids. CDR1 and CDR2 from the germline V gene are MNHNS and SASEGT. V was pared by 3 bases and J by 2 bases, with 9 bases between. CDR3 amino acids: CASSDRGLTDTQYF. CDR3 bases: TGTGCCAGCAGTGACCGGGGCCTCACAGATACGCAGTATTTT.

As for this clone: Germline is not matched at one junction end, which may reflect a read error. The chain links TRBV7-6 to TRBJ1-3; the D is unclear. Germline-derived CDR1 and CDR2 are SGHVS and FNYEAQ. The CDR3 runs 15 residues. The chain's CDR3 is CASSLGVGPGNTIYF. The CDR3 coding sequence is TGTGCCAGCAGCTTAGGCGTAGGCCCTGGGAACACCATATATTTT.

The gene calls are TRBV7-9 and TRBJ1-1; D is unresolved. Germline V gene data show CDR1 as SEHNR and CDR2 as FQNEAQ (reference sequence). V was clipped by 1 base and J by 6 bases, with 15 bases between them. CDR3 length equals 15 residues. CDR3 loop: CASSLGDLGSAEAFF. The CDR3 nucleotides read TGTGCCAGCAGCTTAGGAGATCTGGGAAGCGCTGAAGCTTTCTTT. The full variable domain, in which reference TRBV7-9 and TRBJ1-1 provide the parts outside the CDR3, is DTGVSQNPRHKITKRGQNVTFRCDPISEHNRLYWYRQTLGQGPEFLTYFQNEAQLEKSRLLSDRFSAERPKGSFSTLEIQRTEQGDSAMYLCASSLGDLGSAEAFFGQGTRLTVV.

J is TRBJ1-5 and V is TRBV28; D is uncertain. V was clipped by 2 bases and J by 11 bases, with 10 bases between them. CDR1 MDHEN and CDR2 SYDVKM come from the germline V gene. The CDR3 runs 12 residues. Here the CDR3 reads CASSLGYSAQHF. CDR3 coding DNA: TGTGCCAGCAGTTTAGGGTATTCAGCCCAGCATTTT.

This rearrangement joins TRBV27 to TRBJ2-7; 9 bases map to TRBD2. This CDR3 region has 15 residues. The germline V gene encodes CDR1 MNHEY and CDR2 SMNVEV (reference sequence). V shed 3 bases, J shed 6 bases, and the junction held 9 bases outside the gene matches. This CDR3 is CASSFGTRTSVEQYF. The CDR3 nucleotides are TGTGCCAGCAGTTTCGGTACCAGGACTAGCGTCGAGCAGTACTTC.

This chain uses TRBV7-2 with TRBJ2-7; D tentatively fits TRBD1 or TRBD2 (7 bases each). The CDR3 sequence is 14 residues long. Germline V gives CDR1 SGHTA, CDR2 FQGNSA. Trimming stripped 5 bases from V and 0 bases from J, with 11 bases between. The CDR3 spells CASSQGGYSYEQYF. CDR3 DNA sequence: TGTGCCAGCAGCCAGGGGGGGTACTCCTACGAGCAGTACTTC.

This chain links TRBV9 with TRBJ2-1; TRBD1 aligns across 7 bases. Germline trimming cut 0 bases from V and 0 bases from J; bases unmatched to any gene: 6. Germline-derived CDR1 and CDR2 are SGDLS and YYNGEE. The CDR3 length is 17 residues. This CDR3 reads CASSVVEGASSYNEQFF. The CDR3 DNA is TGTGCCAGCAGCGTAGTCGAGGGGGCTAGCTCCTACAATGAGCAGTTCTTC.

This rearrangement joins TRBV7-9 to TRBJ2-5; 8 bases are a match to TRBD1. Losses at the gene ends were 1 base for V and 0 bases for J; bases not matched to a gene: 1. This CDR3 has 15 amino acids. The germline CDR1 and CDR2 sequences are SEHNR and FQNEAQ (reference sequence). The CDR3 DNA follows: TGTGCCAGCAGCTTAGGACAGGGGAACCAAGAGACCCAGTACTTC. Protein: CASSLGQGNQETQYF.

V usage is TRBV12-3 or TRBV12-4 and J usage is TRBJ1-2; D is perhaps TRBD1 (5 bases). V lost 6 bases, J lost 2 bases, and 10 bases lay in between. This CDR3 contains 13 residues. CDR3 in amino acids: CASRPSGNYGYTF. In DNA form, the CDR3 reads TGTGCCAGCAGACCGTCAGGGAACTATGGCTACACCTTC.

This clone occurred a few times. The V and J genes are TRBV27 and TRBJ1-6; D may be TRBD1 (5 bases). CDR3 length: 15 residues. V was pared by 1 base and J by 8 bases, with 12 bases between. The germline gives CDR1 MNHEY, CDR2 SMNVEV (reference sequence). CDR3 sequence: CASSLYRGRDSPLHF. The DNA for the CDR3 is TGTGCCAGCAGTTTATACCGGGGGAGAGATTCACCCCTCCACTTT.

The chain uses TRBV28 and TRBJ2-1; tentatively, D is TRBD1 (6 bases). V lost 5 bases to trimming and J lost 3 bases, with 20 bases between them. In germline, CDR1 is MDHEN, CDR2 SYDVKM. The CDR3 spans 17 residues. CDR3 DNA: TGTGCCAGCAGTGACTCGGGAACAGGGCCTTACTACAATGAGCAGTTCTTC. It yields the protein CASSDSGTGPYYNEQFF.

This clone was recorded only once. CDR3 DNA sequence: TGTGCCAGCAGCTATCCGACAGGGAAGGATAGGTTATTTTATAGCAATCAGCCCCAGCATTTT. It is translated as CASSYPTGKDRLFYSNQPQHF. The gene calls are TRBV6-6 and TRBJ1-5, with TRBD1 matching over 7 bases. J was trimmed by 0 bases and V by 6 bases; bases with no gene match: 23. The CDR3 runs to 21 residues. In germline, CDR1 is MNHNY, CDR2 SVGAGI (reference sequence).

The chain joins TRBV7-2 to TRBJ2-3; D is possibly TRBD2 (5 bases). The CDR3 length is 17 residues. The V end lost 5 bases, the J end lost 3 bases, and 21 bases lay between the germline ends. The germline V gene has CDR1 SGHTA and CDR2 FQGNSA. The CDR3 DNA reads TGTGCCAGCAGCGCGACCTCCAGCGTACTAGATACAGATACGCAGTATTTT. This codes for CASSATSSVLDTDTQYF.

This chain joins TRBV2 and TRBJ2-5, with D perhaps matching TRBD1 (6 bases). CDR1 is SNHLY and CDR2 is FYNNEI in the germline V gene. Trimming took 6 bases from V and 5 from J, leaving 25 bases between them. This CDR3 contains 17 residues. The CDR3: CASRYRAGVKVGETQYF. The CDR3 DNA reads TGTGCCAGCAGGTATCGTGCAGGGGTCAAGGTCGGGGAGACCCAGTACTTC.

The chain employs TRBV10-2 and TRBJ2-3; 8 nucleotides line up with TRBD1. Per germline, CDR1 WSHSY and CDR2 SAAADI. V dropped 4 bases and J dropped 2; count of bases not matched to a gene: 2. This CDR3 spans 14 amino acids. The CDR3 DNA is TGCGCCAGCAGTGGACAGGGGCTCACAGATACGCAGTATTTT. Its protein is CASSGQGLTDTQYF.

The V call is TRBV9, the J call TRBJ2-7; D possibly matches TRBD1 or TRBD2 (6 bases each). V lost 0 bases and J lost 4, with 14 bases in between. Per germline, CDR1 SGDLS and CDR2 YYNGEE. The CDR3 consists of 15 residues. The CDR3 DNA reads TGTGCCAGCAGCGTAGACCCGGGGGCGGAGTACGAGCAGTACTTC. Amino acid sequence: CASSVDPGAEYEQYF.

The chain combines TRBV5-4 with TRBJ2-1, with 7 positions matching TRBD1. The CDR3 is 16 residues long. V was clipped by 0 bases and J by 3 bases; unmatched bases: 6. Germline V gene data show CDR1 as SGHNT and CDR2 as YYREEE (reference sequence). CDR3 protein: CASSLGHRGDYNEQFF. The DNA for the CDR3 is TGTGCCAGCAGCTTGGGCCACAGGGGCGACTACAATGAGCAGTTCTTC.

The V call is TRBV3-1 (or the pseudogene TRBV3-2), the J call TRBJ2-7; the match to TRBD2 covers 7 bases. Germline V gives CDR1 LGHDT, CDR2 YNNKEL (reference sequence). CDR3 size: 14 residues. Losses at the gene ends were 3 bases for V and 2 bases for J; bases not matched to a gene: 4. CDR3 in amino acids: CASSHREGTYEQYF. CDR3 in DNA: TGTGCCAGCAGCCACAGGGAGGGGACCTACGAGCAGTACTTC.

The chain combines TRBV9 with TRBJ1-2, with 7 bases matching TRBD1. The CDR3 has 15 residues. CDR1 is SGDLS and CDR2 is YYNGEE in the germline V gene. J was trimmed by 6 bases and V by 0 bases; bases with no gene match: 8. The CDR3 region is CASSVGPGGVDGYTF. CDR3 coding DNA: TGTGCCAGCAGCGTAGGGCCAGGGGGAGTCGATGGCTACACCTTC.

This rearrangement joins TRBV30 to TRBJ1-3; 7 bases map to TRBD1. Per germline, CDR1 GTSNPN and CDR2 SVGIG (reference sequence). V shed 5 bases and J 2 bases; nucleotides not matched to a gene: 3. This CDR3 has 13 amino acids. CDR3 DNA sequence: TGTGCCTGGCGACAGGGAGCTGGAAACACCATATATTTT. This codes for CAWRQGAGNTIYF.